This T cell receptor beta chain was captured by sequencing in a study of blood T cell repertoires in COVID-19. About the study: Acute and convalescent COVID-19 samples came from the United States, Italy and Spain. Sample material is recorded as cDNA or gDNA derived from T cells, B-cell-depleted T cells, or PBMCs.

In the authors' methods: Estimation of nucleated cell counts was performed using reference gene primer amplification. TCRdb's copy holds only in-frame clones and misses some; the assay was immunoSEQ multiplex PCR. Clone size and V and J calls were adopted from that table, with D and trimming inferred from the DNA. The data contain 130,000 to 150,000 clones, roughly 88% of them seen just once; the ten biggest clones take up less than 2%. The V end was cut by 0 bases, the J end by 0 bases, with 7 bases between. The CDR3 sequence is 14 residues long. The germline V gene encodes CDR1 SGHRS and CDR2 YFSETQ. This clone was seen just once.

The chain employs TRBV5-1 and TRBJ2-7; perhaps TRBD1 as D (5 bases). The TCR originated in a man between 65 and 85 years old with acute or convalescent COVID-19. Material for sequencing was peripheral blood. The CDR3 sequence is CASSLDRLSYEQYF. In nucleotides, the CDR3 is TGCGCCAGCAGCTTGGACAGGCTCTCCTACGAGCAGTACTTC.